The next 28 T cell receptor beta chains were all read from a single sample in a study of T cell responses to AZD1222 COVID-19 vaccine. Produced via immunoSEQ multiplex PCR; TCRdb's table is partial and in-frame only. The table shows some 90,000 clones, with 80% to 90% occurring only once. Sequenced here: peripheral blood, sampled on day 0 of AZD1222 vaccination. The receptors were sampled from an adult in good health.

This clone was observed a single time. The chain uses TRBV7-9 and TRBJ2-5, with 9 bases lining up with TRBD1. J lost 5 bases, V lost 4 bases, and 5 bases had no gene match. The CDR3 is 14 residues long. CDR1 SEHNR and CDR2 FQNEAQ come from the germline V gene (reference sequence). DNA of the CDR3: TGTGCCAGCAGCTCACAGGGGGCGCCTGAGACCCAGTACTTC. Its translation: CASSSQGAPETQYF.

This clone is classed as medium-sized. This chain joins TRBV12-3 or TRBV12-4 and TRBJ1-1; D uncertain. V lost 5 bases to trimming and J lost 6 bases, with 13 bases between them. CDR3 length: 13 amino acids. CDR3 amino acids: CASSVGLTPEAFF. CDR3 sequence (DNA): TGTGCCAGCAGTGTTGGACTGACCCCTGAAGCTTTCTTT.

The V and J genes are TRBV24-1 and TRBJ2-3; TRBD1 might be the D (6 bases). The CDR3 extends over 13 amino acids. The germline CDR1 and CDR2 sequences are KGHDR and SFDVKD. V lost 4 bases, J lost 8 bases, and 12 bases lay in between. CDR3 DNA: TGTGCCACCAGTGACCTCAGGGGAATTACGCAGTATTTT. This sequence encodes CATSDLRGITQYF.

The chain links TRBV4-2 to TRBJ2-1; 7 bases map to TRBD2. Trimming cost V 0 bases and J 5 bases; bases outside gene matches: 10. The germline V gene encodes CDR1 LGHNA and CDR2 YNFKEQ. The CDR3 loop spans 17 amino acids. The CDR3 DNA reads TGTGCCAGCAGCCAAGACTCCCCGGGAGGCCTCAACAATGAGCAGTTCTTC. Protein product: CASSQDSPGGLNNEQFF.

For the CDR3, the DNA is TGCGCCAGCAGCAAGGGGACAGGGGTGCCCACTGAAGCTTTCTTT. Translation: CASSKGTGVPTEAFF. This sequence joins TRBV4-1 and TRBJ1-1, with 10 bases identical to TRBD1. The CDR3 is 15 residues long. Germline V CDR1 and CDR2: MGHRA, YSYEKL. Trimming removed 5 bases from V and 4 bases from J; junction bases left unmatched: 7.

This chain links TRBV12-3 or TRBV12-4 with TRBJ2-7, with a weak D call TRBD1 (6 bases). This CDR3 is built from 12 residues. With 3 bases removed from V and 7 bases from J, the gap between germline ends came to 10 bases. Here the CDR3 DNA reads TGTGCCAGCAGTTTGGACAGTCGGGAGCAGTACTTC. Translation gives CASSLDSREQYF.

In DNA form, the CDR3 reads TGTGCCAGCAGAAGAGGGGGGGGTCCTCCTAACTATGGCTACACCTTC. This encodes CASRRGGGPPNYGYTF. The genes are TRBV28 and TRBJ1-2; the D gene is possibly TRBD1 (6 bases). This CDR3 has 16 amino acids. Germline CDR1 and CDR2: MDHEN and SYDVKM. The V gene lost 6 bases and the J gene lost 0 bases, with 17 bases spanning the gap.

This clone showed up many times. The chain is built from TRBV4-2 and TRBJ2-1, with D tentatively TRBD2 (5 bases). The CDR3 contains 17 residues. Trimming pared 0 bases from V and 1 base from J, leaving 13 bases between. Germline V CDR1 and CDR2: LGHNA, YNFKEQ. The CDR3 bases are TGTGCCAGCAGCCAAGATGTAGTGGGAGCATCCTACAATGAGCAGTTCTTC. Translated, it gives CASSQDVVGASYNEQFF.

This rearrangement joins TRBV25-1 to TRBJ1-2; D ambiguous. This CDR3 is built from 12 residues. Germline CDR1 and CDR2: MGHDK and SYGVNS. Trimming shortened V by 3 bases and J by 5 bases, and 7 bases separated the two germline ends. CDR3 in amino acids: CASSDPLYGYTF. The DNA for the CDR3 is TGTGCCAGCAGTGATCCTTTATATGGCTACACCTTC.

This chain uses TRBV5-1 with TRBJ1-1; D is possibly TRBD1 (6 bases). Germline values: CDR1 SGHRS, CDR2 YFSETQ. The V end lost 0 bases, the J end lost 4 bases, and 10 bases lay between the germline ends. This CDR3 has 14 amino acids. The CDR3 bases are TGCGCCAGCAGCTTGGGGCGACAGGCCACTGAAGCTTTCTTT. Protein product: CASSLGRQATEAFF.

The rearrangement links TRBV18 to TRBJ2-7; 9 nucleotides agree with TRBD2. Germline loops: CDR1 KGHSH, CDR2 LQKENI. The ends lost 8 bases at V and 0 bases at J; junction bases unmatched: 14. The length of the CDR3 is 17 residues. The CDR3 DNA sequence: TGTGCCAGCGCATCGCCCGGGGGCGGGAGGGTCTCCTACGAGCAGTACTTC. Translation gives CASASPGGGRVSYEQYF. Full variable domain (outside the CDR3, taken from reference TRBV18 and TRBJ2-7): NAGVMQNPRHLVRRRGQEARLRCSPMKGHSHVYWYRQLPEEGLKFMVYLQKENIIDESGMPKERFSAEFPKEGPSILRIQQVVRGDSAAYFCASASPGGGRVSYEQYFGPGTRLTVT.

CDR3 region: CASSQAIAKLGTDTQYF. The CDR3 DNA follows: TGCGCCAGCAGCCAGGCAATAGCTAAGCTGGGGACAGATACGCAGTATTTT. J is TRBJ2-3 and V is TRBV4-1; no clear D. Germline V CDR1 and CDR2: MGHRA, YSYEKL. The ends were cut back, 3 bases at V and 3 bases at J, with 19 bases in the middle. The CDR3 loop spans 17 amino acids.

The count of this clone is one. The V and J genes are TRBV7-2 and TRBJ1-3; perhaps TRBD1 as D (5 bases). V lost 4 bases and J lost 2, with 21 bases in between. The CDR3 extends over 18 amino acids. The germline V gene encodes CDR1 SGHTA and CDR2 FQGNSA. CDR3 sequence: CASSSKGGDWVAGNTIYF. The CDR3 DNA is TGTGCCAGCAGCTCGAAGGGAGGGGACTGGGTAGCTGGAAACACCATATATTTT.

The rearrangement joins TRBV18 to TRBJ2-1; TRBD2 aligns across 8 bases. The CDR3 consists of 15 residues. Germline V gives CDR1 KGHSH, CDR2 LQKENI. With V trimmed by 0 bases and J by 6 bases, 4 bases remained unmatched. CDR3 protein: CASSPPGGRTNEQFF. CDR3 coding DNA: TGTGCCAGCTCACCACCCGGCGGGAGGACCAATGAGCAGTTCTTC.

The V and J genes are TRBV19 and TRBJ1-2, with 7 positions matching TRBD1. V lost 2 bases to trimming and J lost 10 bases; unmatched junction nucleotides: 16. Germline CDR1 and CDR2: LNHDA and SQIVND (reference sequence). This CDR3 comprises 16 residues. For the CDR3, the DNA is TGTGCCAGTAGTATATTGGACGCAGACAGGGCCCCCCTCTACACCTTC. It translates to CASSILDADRAPLYTF.

This clone appeared once. The chain is built from TRBV2 and TRBJ1-1, with D tentatively TRBD1 (5 bases). The CDR3 spans 14 residues. Between the trimmed V and J ends, which lost 6 bases and 5 bases, there was a span of 16 bases. Per germline, CDR1 SNHLY and CDR2 FYNNEI. The CDR3: CASRGTPRGTEAFF. DNA for the CDR3: TGTGCCAGCAGGGGGACCCCAAGGGGTACTGAAGCTTTCTTT.

The rearrangement links TRBV5-4 to TRBJ1-2; D may be TRBD1 (5 bases). V lost 0 bases, J lost 5 bases, and 5 bases lay in between. Germline V CDR1 and CDR2: SGHNT, YYREEE (reference sequence). The CDR3 is 12 amino acids. The CDR3 sequence is CASSLGGYGYTF. CDR3 nucleotides: TGTGCCAGCAGCTTGGGGGGGTATGGCTACACCTTC. Together with reference TRBV5-4 and TRBJ1-2, the CDR3 gives the full variable domain: ETGVTQSPTHLIKTRGQQVTLRCSSQSGHNTVSWYQQALGQGPQFIFQYYREEENGRGNFPPRFSGLQFPNYSSELNVNALELDDSALYLCASSLGGYGYTFGSGTRLTVV.

This clone came up once. The chain is built from TRBV5-1 and TRBJ2-7; 9 bases agree with TRBD1. V gave up 1 base and J gave up 1 base; unmatched junction bases: 6. This CDR3 has 16 residues. Germline V gives CDR1 SGHRS, CDR2 YFSETQ. The CDR3 DNA is TGCGCCAGCAGCTTGACCTCCGGGACAGGGTCCTACGAGCAGTACTTC. Encoded protein: CASSLTSGTGSYEQYF. Looking up the rest from reference TRBV5-1 and TRBJ2-7 gives the full variable domain: KAGVTQTPRYLIKTRGQQVTLSCSPISGHRSVSWYQQTPGQGLQFLFEYFSETQRNKGNFPGRFSGRQFSNSRSEMNVSTLELGDSALYLCASSLTSGTGSYEQYFGPGTRLTVT.

The gene calls are TRBV5-1 and TRBJ2-7, with 10 bases identical to TRBD1. Germline V gene data show CDR1 as SGHRS and CDR2 as YFSETQ. The CDR3 runs 14 residues. J was trimmed by 5 bases and V by 4 bases; bases with no gene match: 6. The CDR3 region is CASSEGQGTHEQYF. Written as DNA, the CDR3 is TGCGCCAGCAGCGAGGGACAGGGGACCCACGAGCAGTACTTC.

This rearrangement joins TRBV5-1 to TRBJ2-3, with D possibly TRBD2 on 7 matching bases. The CDR3 has 14 residues. V lost 5 bases to trimming and J lost 2 bases, with 12 bases between them. Germline V lookup: CDR1 SGHRS, CDR2 YFSETQ. The CDR3 here is CASRGGGTTDTQYF. The CDR3 DNA follows: TGCGCCAGCAGAGGGGGAGGGACCACAGATACGCAGTATTTT.

The genes are TRBV5-4 and TRBJ2-7, with TRBD1 identical over 7 bases. Germline loops: CDR1 SGHNT, CDR2 YYREEE (reference sequence). The CDR3 has 13 amino acids. Trimming removed 4 bases from V and 11 bases from J; junction bases left unmatched: 12. The CDR3 region has the DNA TGTGCCAGCAGCGCCGACAGGGAAGGGGGAGAGTACTTC. Protein sequence: CASSADREGGEYF.

This clone was seen just once. The chain uses TRBV27 and TRBJ2-3; 7 bases line up with TRBD2. There are 17 residues in the CDR3. CDR1 is MNHEY and CDR2 is SMNVEV in the germline V gene (reference sequence). Trimming at V came to 5 bases and at J to 0 bases, leaving 11 bases not matched to a gene. The CDR3 reads CASSQTIQRGSTDTQYF. The DNA of the CDR3 is TGTGCCAGCAGTCAGACTATTCAGCGGGGAAGCACAGATACGCAGTATTTT.

This clone has only one observation. The chain employs TRBV4-1 and TRBJ1-5; maybe TRBD1 (5 bases). The CDR3 contains 14 residues. Germline loops: CDR1 MGHRA, CDR2 YSYEKL. V was clipped by 5 bases and J by 7 bases, with 15 bases between them. DNA of the CDR3: TGCGCCAGCAGCTCACGGGGGGACGGCCAGCCCCAGCATTTT. Its translation is CASSSRGDGQPQHF.

The chain joins TRBV15 to TRBJ1-2; TRBD1 might be the D (6 bases). V lost 0 bases to trimming and J lost 8 bases, with 19 bases between them. The CDR3 covers 16 residues. Germline V gene sequence: CDR1 LNHNV, CDR2 YYDKDF (reference sequence). The CDR3 nucleotides read TGTGCCACCAGCAGAGATCCCGACAGGCTGTCCCTCGGCTACACCTTC. Translating it yields CATSRDPDRLSLGYTF.

The gene calls are TRBV7-6 and TRBJ1-6; D unclear. V was clipped by 1 base and J by 7 bases, with 14 bases between them. Germline-derived CDR1 and CDR2 are SGHVS and FNYEAQ. This CDR3 is built from 16 residues. DNA for the CDR3: TGTGCCAGCAGCTTAGTGTTCGCGGGGAACAATTCACCCCTCCACTTT. Its translation is CASSLVFAGNNSPLHF.

This clone was seen a single time. This chain connects TRBV19 to TRBJ1-2; TRBD1 is a possible D gene (6 bases). The CDR3 runs to 12 residues. Germline V gives CDR1 LNHDA, CDR2 SQIVND (reference sequence). V was trimmed by 10 bases and J by 7 bases, leaving 16 bases between them. CDR3 sequence: CATRQAGPGYTF. The CDR3 DNA follows: TGTGCCACTAGACAGGCGGGCCCTGGCTACACCTTC. Filled out from reference TRBV19 and TRBJ1-2, the complete variable domain reads DGGITQSPKYLFRKEGQNVTLSCEQNLNHDAMYWYRQDPGQGLRLIYYSQIVNDFQKGDIAEGYSVSREKKESFPLTVTSAQKNPTAFYLCATRQAGPGYTFGSGTRLTVV.

This rearrangement joins TRBV28 to TRBJ2-1, with D maybe TRBD1 (6 bases). V gave up 5 bases and J gave up 4 bases, with 9 bases separating them. Germline lookup yields CDR1 MDHEN and CDR2 SYDVKM. The CDR3 has 13 amino acids. As DNA, the CDR3 is TGTGCCAGCAGTCAAGGGGGTTACAATGAGCAGTTCTTC. Its translation is CASSQGGYNEQFF.

This clone was observed once. The gene calls are TRBV27 and TRBJ1-2, with D possibly matching TRBD1 (5 bases). The V end was cut by 6 bases, the J end by 3 bases, with 20 bases between. Germline lookup yields CDR1 MNHEY and CDR2 SMNVEV (reference sequence). The length of the CDR3 is 16 residues. CDR3 region: CASRRLTGAWDYGYTF. In DNA form, the CDR3 reads TGTGCCAGCAGGCGCCTAACTGGGGCGTGGGACTATGGCTACACCTTC.